Below are 14 T cell receptor beta chains sequenced from a single sample in a study of T cells in Graves' hyperthyroidism and ophthalmopathy. Researchers amplified the TCR beta CDR3 regions from RNA transcripts. First-round RT-PCR of the TCR CDR3 relied on the HTBI primer set. TCRdb reanalysed the multiplex PCR reads using MiXCR and keeps one entry per CDR3 protein. The table includes approximately 330,000 distinct CDR3 sequences, 15% to 20% detected once. Material: blood. Every receptor here comes from a woman aged 45-59 years with Graves' hyperthyroidism.

V and J are TRBV15 and TRBJ1-2, with D unclear. The V gene's germline CDR1 is LNHNV and CDR2 YYDKDF (reference sequence). V was pared by 0 bases and J by 8 bases, with 22 bases between. This CDR3 contains 17 residues. Written as DNA, the CDR3 is TGTGCCACCAGCAGAGATATCAGTCCCTCCTCGACCGGCGGCTACACCTTC. Its translation is CATSRDISPSSTGGYTF.

This clonotype has a count of ten or more. The chain carries TRBV30 and TRBJ2-3, with 7 bases lining up with TRBD1. This CDR3 contains 14 residues. V lost 1 base to trimming and J lost 4 bases; unmatched junction nucleotides: 5. The V gene's germline CDR1 is GTSNPN and CDR2 SVGIG (reference sequence). Here the CDR3 reads CAWSGGGTADTQYF. The CDR3 coding sequence is TGTGCCTGGAGTGGAGGGGGCACGGCAGATACGCAGTATTTT.

This clonotype was picked up many times. This chain links TRBV27 with TRBJ2-5; 7 positions agree with TRBD1. The CDR3 contains 14 residues. Per germline, CDR1 MNHEY and CDR2 SMNVEV (reference sequence). V lost 5 bases, J lost 5 bases, and 8 bases stayed unmatched. The DNA for the CDR3 is TGTGCCAGCAGTCGGTACAGGGGCGGGGAGACCCAGTACTTC. This translates into CASSRYRGGETQYF.

This chain links TRBV12-3 or TRBV12-4 with TRBJ2-4; no firm D call. V lost 6 bases to trimming and J lost 3 bases, with 9 bases between them. The CDR3 is made up of 13 amino acids. The CDR3 reads CASSSIYKNIQYF. CDR3 bases: TGTGCCAGCAGCTCTATCTACAAAAACATTCAGTACTTC.

This clonotype was observed many times. This chain connects TRBV12-3 or TRBV12-4 to TRBJ2-1; tentatively, D is TRBD1 (6 bases). V shed 3 bases and J shed 5 bases, with 14 bases lying between them. The CDR3 is 15 residues long. The CDR3 loop reads CASSFSRGQDNEQFF. The DNA of the CDR3 is TGTGCCAGCAGTTTTTCCCGGGGACAAGACAATGAGCAGTTCTTC.

At least ten counts were recorded for this clonotype. The V and J genes are TRBV20-1 and TRBJ1-5; the D is unclear. V lost 4 bases and J lost 0, with 10 bases in between. In germline, CDR1 is DFQATT, CDR2 SNEGSKA (reference sequence). This CDR3 spans 14 amino acids. This CDR3 is CSAKTGNSNQPQHF. The DNA for the CDR3 is TGCAGTGCTAAAACGGGAAATAGCAATCAGCCCCAGCATTTT.

On this clonotype: Here the CDR3 omits its conserved ending phenylalanine or tryptophan, so a read error is the likely source. The chain links TRBV28 to TRBJ2-7; TRBD1 matches 7 bases. From germline, CDR1 is MDHEN and CDR2 SYDVKM. Unmatched junction bases numbered 2, after V lost 3 bases and J lost 3 bases. The CDR3 is made up of 13 amino acids. The CDR3 reads CASSLAGGYEQYL. The CDR3 DNA is TGTGCCAGCAGTTTGGCAGGGGGCTACGAGCAGTACCTC.

The chain recombines TRBV27 with TRBJ2-5; TRBD1 matches 8 bases. The CDR3 has 14 amino acids. CDR1 and CDR2 from the germline V gene are MNHEY and SMNVEV (reference sequence). J was trimmed by 2 bases and V by 7 bases; bases with no gene match: 6. The CDR3 coding sequence is TGTGCCAGCACCTCGACAGGGGAACAAGAGACCCAGTACTTC. Protein product: CASTSTGEQETQYF.

This clonotype was seen many times. The gene calls are TRBV20-1 and TRBJ2-7; D ambiguous. The CDR3 runs 14 residues. The germline gives CDR1 DFQATT, CDR2 SNEGSKA (reference sequence). Trimming removed 2 bases from V and 3 bases from J, with 14 bases in between. CDR3 protein: CSARIIGRYYEQYF. The CDR3 DNA follows: TGCAGTGCTAGAATAATAGGCAGGTACTACGAGCAGTACTTC.

The sample holds many counts of this clonotype. The V call is TRBV7-9, the J call TRBJ1-4; D remains unclear. Between the trimmed V and J ends, which lost 5 bases and 0 bases, there was a span of 7 bases. Germline assignment: CDR1 SEHNR and CDR2 FQNEAQ (reference sequence). The CDR3 length is 14 residues. The CDR3 loop is CASSLLATNEKLFF. Written as DNA, the CDR3 is TGTGCCAGCAGCCTCTTAGCAACTAATGAAAAACTGTTTTTT.

This clonotype has at least ten counts. This chain connects TRBV2 to TRBJ2-3; no clear D. The CDR3 extends over 14 amino acids. V was cut by 5 bases and J by 3 bases, with 12 bases left in between. Germline CDR1 and CDR2: SNHLY and FYNNEI. The CDR3 DNA follows: TGTGCCAGCAGTCCCCTGTCCGGGACAGATACGCAGTATTTT. Translated, it gives CASSPLSGTDTQYF.

This clonotype was seen repeatedly, ten times or more. J is TRBJ2-5 and V is TRBV7-6; 11 bases fit TRBD1. CDR3 length: 15 amino acids. The V segment lost 2 bases and the J segment 5 bases; nucleotides outside the gene matches: 4. Per the germline V gene, CDR1 is SGHVS and CDR2 is FNYEAQ. The CDR3: CASSLSGTGGETQYF. CDR3 coding DNA: TGTGCCAGCAGCTTATCAGGGACAGGGGGGGAGACCCAGTACTTC.

Of note for this clonotype: One junction end does not reproduce the germline sequence, and a read error may be involved. The CDR3 reads CAIGSPYNEQCF. The CDR3 DNA sequence: TGTGCCATCGGCAGCCCCTACAATGAGCAGTGCTTC. The gene calls are TRBV10-3 and TRBJ2-1; D not certain. Germline lookup yields CDR1 ENHRY and CDR2 SYGVKD. The CDR3 is made up of 12 amino acids.

This clonotype was detected ten times or more. The chain couples TRBV20-1 to TRBJ2-1; no clear D gene. V was shortened by 3 bases and J by 5 bases, with 11 bases between the two germline ends. This CDR3 spans 13 amino acids. Germline V gene sequence: CDR1 DFQATT, CDR2 SNEGSKA (reference sequence). CDR3 loop: CSARSQLDNEQFF. The CDR3 DNA is TGCAGTGCTAGGTCACAGCTAGACAATGAGCAGTTCTTC.